The 25 T cell receptor beta chains presented below share a single source sample, sequenced in a study of CD8 T cells in Susac syndrome. With random hexamers, roughly 0.45 to 1 ug RNA was reverse transcribed. TCRdb itself ran the immunoSEQ multiplex PCR reads through MiXCR, one entry per CDR3 protein. The sample lists 170,000 or so distinct CDR3 sequences, under 95% occurring once. The sequencing input was CD4+ T cells from PBMCs. The receptors come from a human donor with multiple sclerosis.

CDR3 amino acids: CSARGDKGYEKLFF. CDR3 DNA sequence: TGCAGTGCTAGGGGGGACAAAGGTTATGAAAAACTGTTTTTT. The rearrangement joins TRBV20-1 to TRBJ1-4, with D perhaps matching TRBD1 (6 bases). Germline assignment: CDR1 DFQATT and CDR2 SNEGSKA (reference sequence). CDR3 length equals 14 residues. Trimming shortened V by 3 bases and J by 6 bases, and 14 bases separated the two germline ends.

This clonotype was recorded only once. The rearrangement joins TRBV6-2 or TRBV6-3 to TRBJ2-6; TRBD1 agrees at 8 bases. The V gene's germline CDR1 is MNHEY and CDR2 SVGEGT. The CDR3 spans 15 residues. The J segment lost 3 bases and the V segment lost 2 bases, leaving 0 bases of the junction unmatched. The DNA for the CDR3 is TGTGCCAGCAGTTACGGACAGGGTGGGGCCAACGTCCTGACTTTC. Translated: CASSYGQGGANVLTF.

The V and J genes are TRBV7-9 and TRBJ2-7; 8 bases match TRBD1. Losses at the gene ends were 3 bases for V and 6 bases for J; bases not matched to a gene: 1. This CDR3 is 12 amino acids long. Germline V gene data show CDR1 as SEHNR and CDR2 as FQNEAQ (reference sequence). In DNA, the CDR3 is TGTGCCAGCAGCTTCGGACAGGGCGAGCAGTACTTC. It encodes CASSFGQGEQYF.

The chain has TRBV12-3 or TRBV12-4 and TRBJ2-1; 7 bases fit TRBD1. The CDR3 runs to 16 residues. The V gene end was trimmed by 7 bases and the J gene end by 5 bases; junction bases not matched to a gene: 14. The CDR3 reads CASTPPTGPGNNEQFF. DNA of the CDR3: TGTGCCAGCACCCCCCCGACAGGGCCTGGGAACAATGAGCAGTTCTTC.

This clonotype was counted a few times. This chain uses TRBV19 with TRBJ2-7, with 8 bases lining up with TRBD1. The CDR3 is 15 amino acids. J was trimmed by 2 bases and V by 2 bases; bases with no gene match: 5. Germline CDR1 is LNHDA and CDR2 is SQIVND (reference sequence). The CDR3 DNA reads as TGTGCCAGTAGTATAAGCGGACAGGGCGCCTACGAGCAGTACTTC. It codes for CASSISGQGAYEQYF.

This clonotype came up once. The chain recombines TRBV6-5 with TRBJ2-7; D might be TRBD2 (6 bases). The CDR3 has 15 amino acids. CDR1 and CDR2 from the germline V gene are MNHEY and SVGAGI. Trimming took off 6 bases at V and 0 bases at J, with 15 bases between the two ends. CDR3 region: CASRKEGGNSYEQYF. The CDR3 DNA reads TGTGCCAGCAGAAAGGAGGGAGGAAACTCCTACGAGCAGTACTTC.

This chain joins TRBV18 and TRBJ2-4; 12 bases line up with TRBD2. The germline gives CDR1 KGHSH, CDR2 LQKENI. J was trimmed by 12 bases and V by 3 bases; bases with no gene match: 6. This CDR3 has 14 residues. This CDR3 reads CASSPTTSGSAQYF. The CDR3 DNA reads TGTGCCAGCTCACCGACGACTAGCGGGAGTGCTCAGTACTTC.

J is TRBJ2-4 and V is TRBV27; D is possibly TRBD2 (6 bases). Germline V gene data show CDR1 as MNHEY and CDR2 as SMNVEV (reference sequence). The CDR3 runs to 16 residues. The V and J ends lost 6 bases and 0 bases respectively, with 15 bases between them. CDR3 nucleotides: TGTGCCAGCAGCCCGCGGGGTACTGTAGCCAAAAACATTCAGTACTTC. It translates to CASSPRGTVAKNIQYF.

The rearrangement links TRBV5-1 to TRBJ2-7, with D tentatively TRBD1 (5 bases). The CDR3 totals 15 residues. Trimming cost V 1 base and J 0 bases, with 11 bases left between them. The V gene's germline CDR1 is SGHRS and CDR2 YFSETQ. The CDR3 DNA sequence: TGCGCCAGCAGCTTGAATGGGGCTGACTCCTACGAGCAGTACTTC. It is translated as CASSLNGADSYEQYF.

This sequence joins TRBV20-1 and TRBJ1-2; D may be TRBD1 (6 bases). The CDR3 has 13 residues. From germline, CDR1 is DFQATT and CDR2 SNEGSKA (reference sequence). The V end lost 1 base, the J end lost 8 bases, and 14 bases lay between the germline ends. The CDR3 nucleotides are TGCAGTGCTAGAGTTCCCCCAGGGGCGGGCTACACCTTC. Protein product: CSARVPPGAGYTF.

On this clonotype: One end of the junction fails to match germline, which may point to a read error. The rearrangement links TRBV5-1 to TRBJ1-1; 7 bases align to TRBD1. The CDR3 is 14 residues long. Germline CDR1 SGHRS, CDR2 YFSETQ. The CDR3, as DNA: TGCGCCAGCAGCTCCCATTGGGACAGTTTGACAGCCGCGTTT. As protein: CASSSHWDSLTAAF.

As to this clonotype: Germline is not matched at one junction end, which may reflect a read error. The V call is TRBV12-3 or TRBV12-4, the J call TRBJ1-2; D might be TRBD1 (6 bases). The CDR3 spans 13 residues. CDR3 in amino acids: CASSPQGNYGYTF. In nucleotides, the CDR3 is TGCGCCAGCAGTCCCCAGGGGAACTATGGCTACACCTTC.

This clonotype has more than one count but fewer than ten. The chain links TRBV6-1 to TRBJ2-7; 7 nucleotides line up with TRBD2. This CDR3 region has 13 residues. Trimming at V came to 5 bases and at J to 0 bases, leaving 1 base not matched to a gene. Germline CDR1 and CDR2: MNHNS and SASEGT. The CDR3 sequence: CASSRLASYEQYF. CDR3 nucleotides: TGTGCCAGCAGTCGACTAGCCTCCTACGAGCAGTACTTC.

The chain couples TRBV12-3 or TRBV12-4 to TRBJ2-5; D unclear. This CDR3 is 13 amino acids long. Trimming took 6 bases from V and 6 from J, leaving 14 bases between them. DNA for the CDR3: TGTGCCAGCAGGGTCGCTAGTTCACAGACCCAGTACTTC. Residues: CASRVASSQTQYF.

CDR3 coding DNA: TGTGCCAGCAGCTTAGGGGGACTAGAGACCCAGTACTTC. Its protein product is CASSLGGLETQYF. The genes are TRBV7-2 and TRBJ2-5, with a possible D match to TRBD2 (6 bases). This CDR3 spans 13 amino acids. CDR1 is SGHTA and CDR2 is FQGNSA in the germline V gene. Trimming left V 1 base short and J 4 bases short, with 7 bases between.

This clonotype has only one observation. V gene TRBV19 combines with J gene TRBJ2-2; D is possibly TRBD1 (6 bases). Germline lookup yields CDR1 LNHDA and CDR2 SQIVND (reference sequence). The CDR3 runs 14 residues. V dropped 11 bases and J dropped 5 bases, with 18 bases sitting between them. The CDR3 protein is CASRQGLKTGELFF. CDR3 in DNA: TGTGCCTCCCGCCAGGGGCTGAAGACCGGGGAGCTGTTTTTT. The full variable domain, in which reference TRBV19 and TRBJ2-2 provide the parts outside the CDR3, is DGGITQSPKYLFRKEGQNVTLSCEQNLNHDAMYWYRQDPGQGLRLIYYSQIVNDFQKGDIAEGYSVSREKKESFPLTVTSAQKNPTAFYLCASRQGLKTGELFFGEGSRLTVL.

This clonotype appeared a few times. This rearrangement joins TRBV6-1 to TRBJ1-1; no firm D call. Per the germline V gene, CDR1 is MNHNS and CDR2 is SASEGT. CDR3 length equals 13 residues. V was cut by 2 bases and J by 4 bases, with 8 bases left in between. The CDR3 protein is CASSESGGTEAFF. Here the CDR3 DNA reads TGTGCCAGCAGTGAATCGGGAGGCACTGAAGCTTTCTTT.

The V and J genes are TRBV30 and TRBJ1-5; 9 bases are a match to TRBD1. Germline V gene lookup returns CDR1 GTSNPN and CDR2 SVGIG (reference sequence). The CDR3 totals 15 residues. The junction had 7 bases not matched to a gene; V was cut back by 2 bases and J by 5 bases. DNA for the CDR3: TGTGCCTGGAGTCAGGGACAGGGAGGATATCAGCCCCAGCATTTT. It specifies CAWSQGQGGYQPQHF.

This chain links TRBV11-1 with TRBJ2-7; 10 positions match TRBD1. There are 14 residues in the CDR3. Per germline, CDR1 SGHAT and CDR2 FQDESV (reference sequence). V was pared by 4 bases and J by 5 bases, with 5 bases of the junction left unmatched. CDR3 nucleotide sequence: TGTGCCAGCAGCTCGGACAGGGGGAGGAACGAGCAGTACTTC. Its protein is CASSSDRGRNEQYF.

This rearrangement joins TRBV29-1 to TRBJ1-2; D is undetermined. The germline CDR1 and CDR2 sequences are SQVTM and ANQGSEA. Trimming pared 5 bases from V and 2 bases from J, leaving 6 bases between. The CDR3 length is 11 residues. In DNA, the CDR3 is TGCAGCGTTCGGCAGAACTATGGCTACACCTTC. Translation gives CSVRQNYGYTF.

This chain connects TRBV5-6 to TRBJ2-7; no clear D gene. Trimming stripped 0 bases from V and 5 bases from J, with 3 bases between. In germline, CDR1 is SGHDT, CDR2 YYEEEE. CDR3 size: 11 residues. CDR3 bases: TGTGCCAGCAGCTTGGACCACGAGCAGTACTTC. This sequence encodes CASSLDHEQYF. The full variable domain, rest sourced from reference TRBV5-6 and TRBJ2-7, is DAGVTQSPTHLIKTRGQQVTLRCSPKSGHDTVSWYQQALGQGPQFIFQYYEEEERQRGNFPDRFSGHQFPNYSSELNVNALLLGDSALYLCASSLDHEQYFGPGTRLTVT.

The chain is built from TRBV3-1 and TRBJ2-2; a possible D gene is TRBD1 (6 bases). This CDR3 contains 15 residues. Trimming removed 4 bases from V and 0 bases from J, with 9 bases in between. Germline V gene data show CDR1 as LGHDT and CDR2 as YNNKEL (reference sequence). The DNA of the CDR3 is TGTGCCAGCAGCCGAACAGGGACGAACACCGGGGAGCTGTTTTTT. It is translated as CASSRTGTNTGELFF.

The chain has TRBV20-1 and TRBJ2-3; 10 bases align to TRBD2. J lost 2 bases, V lost 0 bases, and 8 bases had no gene match. Germline V CDR1 and CDR2: DFQATT, SNEGSKA (reference sequence). The CDR3 covers 17 residues. CDR3 residues: CSARDLTSGTVTDTQYF. CDR3 sequence (DNA): TGCAGTGCTAGAGATCTAACTAGCGGGACGGTCACAGATACGCAGTATTTT.

The J gene is TRBJ1-2, the V gene TRBV3-1; D possibly corresponds to TRBD1 (5 bases). The CDR3 is made up of 13 amino acids. Trimming removed 4 bases from V and 8 bases from J, with 14 bases in between. Germline CDR1 reads LGHDT; CDR2 reads YNNKEL (reference sequence). The CDR3 loop is CASSPHGQEGYTF. CDR3 bases: TGTGCCAGCAGCCCCCATGGACAAGAAGGCTACACCTTC.

The rearrangement uses TRBV7-8 and TRBJ1-5; D is unresolved. The CDR3 spans 17 residues. Germline V CDR1 and CDR2: SGHVS, FQNEAQ. V shed 2 bases and J shed 3 bases, with 17 bases lying between them. The CDR3, as DNA: TGTGCCAGCAGCTTACGGCCGGGTCGCTCGAACAATCAGCCCCAGCATTTT. It specifies CASSLRPGRSNNQPQHF.